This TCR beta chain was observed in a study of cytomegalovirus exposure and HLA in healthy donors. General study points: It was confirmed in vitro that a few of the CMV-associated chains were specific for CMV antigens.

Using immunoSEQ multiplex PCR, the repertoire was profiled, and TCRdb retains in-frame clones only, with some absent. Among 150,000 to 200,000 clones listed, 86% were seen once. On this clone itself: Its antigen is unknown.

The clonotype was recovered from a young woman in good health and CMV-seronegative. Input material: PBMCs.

The CDR3 reads CASSVGQGEIDYEQYF. The CDR3 bases are TGTGCCAGCAGCGTGGGACAGGGGGAAATCGATTACGAGCAGTACTTC. This chain uses TRBV9 with TRBJ2-7; TRBD1 matches 11 bases. Germline CDR1 reads SGDLS; CDR2 reads YYNGEE. The CDR3 has 16 amino acids. V dropped 2 bases and J dropped 4; count of bases not matched to a gene: 8. Complete variable domain (other parts from reference TRBV9 and TRBJ2-7): DSGVTQTPKHLITATGQRVTLRCSPRSGDLSVYWYQQSLDQGLQFLIQYYNGEERAKGNILERFSAQQFPDLHSELNLSSLELGDSALYFCASSVGQGEIDYEQYFGPGTRLTVT.